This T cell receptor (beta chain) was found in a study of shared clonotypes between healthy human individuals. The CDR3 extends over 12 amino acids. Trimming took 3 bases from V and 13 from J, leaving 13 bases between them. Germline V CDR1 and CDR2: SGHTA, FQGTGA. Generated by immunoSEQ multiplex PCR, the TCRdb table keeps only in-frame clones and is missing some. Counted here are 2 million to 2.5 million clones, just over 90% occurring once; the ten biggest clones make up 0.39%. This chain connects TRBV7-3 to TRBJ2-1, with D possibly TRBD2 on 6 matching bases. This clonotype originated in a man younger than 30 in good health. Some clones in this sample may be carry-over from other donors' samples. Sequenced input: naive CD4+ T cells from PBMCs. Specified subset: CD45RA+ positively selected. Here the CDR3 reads CASSFARGVQFF. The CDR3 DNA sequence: TGTGCCAGCAGCTTCGCCCGCGGGGTTCAGTTCTTC.